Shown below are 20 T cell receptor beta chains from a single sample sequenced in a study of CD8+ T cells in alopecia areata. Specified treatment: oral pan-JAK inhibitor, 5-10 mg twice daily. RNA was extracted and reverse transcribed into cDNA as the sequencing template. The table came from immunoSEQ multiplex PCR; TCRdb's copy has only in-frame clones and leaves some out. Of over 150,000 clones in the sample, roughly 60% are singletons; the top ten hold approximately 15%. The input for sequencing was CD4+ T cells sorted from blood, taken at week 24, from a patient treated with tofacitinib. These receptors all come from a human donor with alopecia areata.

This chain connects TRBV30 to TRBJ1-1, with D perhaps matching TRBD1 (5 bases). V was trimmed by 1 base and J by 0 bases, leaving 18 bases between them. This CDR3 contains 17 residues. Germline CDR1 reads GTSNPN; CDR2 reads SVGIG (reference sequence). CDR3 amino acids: CAWSAGTFGLMNTEAFF. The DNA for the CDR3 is TGTGCCTGGAGTGCTGGGACTTTTGGCCTAATGAACACTGAAGCTTTCTTT.

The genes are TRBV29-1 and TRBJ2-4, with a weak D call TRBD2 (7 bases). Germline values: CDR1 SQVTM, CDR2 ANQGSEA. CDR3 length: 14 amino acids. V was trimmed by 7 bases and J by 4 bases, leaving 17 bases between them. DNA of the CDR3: TGCAGCGCCGGAGGGGGGGACGGGAAAAACATTCAGTACTTC. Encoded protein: CSAGGGDGKNIQYF. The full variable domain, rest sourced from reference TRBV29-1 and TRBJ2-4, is SAVISQKPSRDICQRGTSLTIQCQVDSQVTMMFWYRQQPGQSLTLIATANQGSEATYESGFVIDKFPISRPNLTFSTLTVSNMSPEDSSIYLCSAGGGDGKNIQYFGAGTRLSVL.

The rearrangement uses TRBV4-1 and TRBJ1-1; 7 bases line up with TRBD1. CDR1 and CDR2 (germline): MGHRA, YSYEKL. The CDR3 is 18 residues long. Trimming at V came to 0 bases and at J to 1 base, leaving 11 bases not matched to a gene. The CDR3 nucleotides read TGCGCCAGCAGCCAAGATAGGCTTTCGGGACAGAGGAACACTGAAGCTTTCTTT. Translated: CASSQDRLSGQRNTEAFF.

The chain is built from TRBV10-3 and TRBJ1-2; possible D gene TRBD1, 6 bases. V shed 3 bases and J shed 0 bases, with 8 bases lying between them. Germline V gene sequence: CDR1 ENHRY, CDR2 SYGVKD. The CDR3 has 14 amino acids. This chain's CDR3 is CAISDRGTNYGYTF. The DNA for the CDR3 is TGTGCCATCAGTGACAGGGGTACTAACTATGGCTACACCTTC.

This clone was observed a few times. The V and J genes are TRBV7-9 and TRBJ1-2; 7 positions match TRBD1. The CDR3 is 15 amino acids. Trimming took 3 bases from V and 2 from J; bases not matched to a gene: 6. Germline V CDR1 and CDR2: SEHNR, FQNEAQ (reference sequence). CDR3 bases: TGTGCCAGCAGCTTTTCAGGGGGACCGAACTATGGCTACACCTTC. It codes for CASSFSGGPNYGYTF.

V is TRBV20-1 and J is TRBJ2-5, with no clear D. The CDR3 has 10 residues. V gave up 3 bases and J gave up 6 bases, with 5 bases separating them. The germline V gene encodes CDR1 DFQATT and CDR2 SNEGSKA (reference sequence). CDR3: CSARRQTQYF. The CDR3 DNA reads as TGCAGTGCTAGGAGACAGACCCAGTACTTC.

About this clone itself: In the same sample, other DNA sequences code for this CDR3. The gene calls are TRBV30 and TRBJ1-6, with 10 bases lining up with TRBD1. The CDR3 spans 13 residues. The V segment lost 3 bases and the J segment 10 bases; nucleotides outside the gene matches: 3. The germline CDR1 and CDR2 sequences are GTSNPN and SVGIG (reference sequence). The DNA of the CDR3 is TGTGCCTGGAGGGGACAGGGGAGGTCACCCCTCCACTTT. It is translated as CAWRGQGRSPLHF.

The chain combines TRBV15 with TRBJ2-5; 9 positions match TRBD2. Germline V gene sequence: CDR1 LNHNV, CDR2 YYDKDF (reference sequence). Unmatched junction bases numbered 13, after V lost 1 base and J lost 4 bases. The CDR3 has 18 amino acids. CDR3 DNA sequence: TGTGCCACCAGCAGAGCCCCAGGGACTAGCTATGGGGGAGAGACCCAGTACTTC. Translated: CATSRAPGTSYGGETQYF.

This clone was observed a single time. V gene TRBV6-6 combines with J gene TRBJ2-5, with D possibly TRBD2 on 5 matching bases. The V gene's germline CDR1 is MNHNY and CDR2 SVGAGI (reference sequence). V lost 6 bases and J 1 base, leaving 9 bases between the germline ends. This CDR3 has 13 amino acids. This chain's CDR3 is CASRRLPQETQYF. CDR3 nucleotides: TGTGCCAGCAGAAGACTACCCCAAGAGACCCAGTACTTC.

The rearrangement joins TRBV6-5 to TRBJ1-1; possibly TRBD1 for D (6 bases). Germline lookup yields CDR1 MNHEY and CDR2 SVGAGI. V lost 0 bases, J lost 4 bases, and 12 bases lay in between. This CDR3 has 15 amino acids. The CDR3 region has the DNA TGTGCCAGCAGTTACTCGCCGGGGGCAGCCACTGAAGCTTTCTTT. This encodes CASSYSPGAATEAFF.

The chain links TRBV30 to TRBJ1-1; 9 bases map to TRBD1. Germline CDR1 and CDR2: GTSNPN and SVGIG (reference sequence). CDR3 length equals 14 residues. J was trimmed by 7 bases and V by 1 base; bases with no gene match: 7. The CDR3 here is CAWSAGTGFSEAFF. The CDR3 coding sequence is TGTGCCTGGAGTGCCGGGACAGGGTTTAGTGAAGCTTTCTTT.

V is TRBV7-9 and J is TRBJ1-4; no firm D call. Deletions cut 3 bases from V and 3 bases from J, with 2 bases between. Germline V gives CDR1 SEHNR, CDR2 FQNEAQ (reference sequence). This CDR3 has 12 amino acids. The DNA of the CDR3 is TGTGCCAGCAGCTTTGCTAATGAAAAACTGTTTTTT. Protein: CASSFANEKLFF.

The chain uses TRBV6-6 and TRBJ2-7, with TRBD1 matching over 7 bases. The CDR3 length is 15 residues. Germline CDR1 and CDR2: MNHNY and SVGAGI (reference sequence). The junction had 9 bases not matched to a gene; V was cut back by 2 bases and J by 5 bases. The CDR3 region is CASSYAEGGYDEQYF. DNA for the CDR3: TGTGCCAGCAGTTACGCGGAAGGGGGCTACGACGAGCAGTACTTC.

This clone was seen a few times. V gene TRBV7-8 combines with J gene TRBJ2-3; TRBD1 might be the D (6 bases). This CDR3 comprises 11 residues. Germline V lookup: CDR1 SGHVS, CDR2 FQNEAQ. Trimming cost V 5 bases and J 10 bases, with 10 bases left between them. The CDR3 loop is CASSQQGSQYF. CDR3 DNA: TGTGCCAGCAGCCAACAGGGATCGCAGTATTTT.

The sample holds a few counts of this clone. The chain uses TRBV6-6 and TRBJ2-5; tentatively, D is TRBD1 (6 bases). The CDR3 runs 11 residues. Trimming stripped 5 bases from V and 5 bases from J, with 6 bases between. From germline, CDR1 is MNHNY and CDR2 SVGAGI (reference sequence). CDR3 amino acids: CASSQGETQYF. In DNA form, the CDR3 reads TGTGCCAGCAGTCAGGGGGAGACCCAGTACTTC.

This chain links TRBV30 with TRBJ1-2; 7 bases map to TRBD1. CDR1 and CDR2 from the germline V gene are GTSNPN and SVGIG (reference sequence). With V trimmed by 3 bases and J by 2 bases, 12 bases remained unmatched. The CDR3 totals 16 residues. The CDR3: CAWRSHTGEWNYGYTF. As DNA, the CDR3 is TGTGCCTGGAGGTCCCATACAGGGGAGTGGAACTATGGCTACACCTTC.

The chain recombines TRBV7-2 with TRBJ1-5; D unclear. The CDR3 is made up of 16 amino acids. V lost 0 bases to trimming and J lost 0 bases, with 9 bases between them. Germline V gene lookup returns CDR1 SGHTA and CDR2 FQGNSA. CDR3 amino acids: CASSLAGSISNQPQHF. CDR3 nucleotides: TGTGCCAGCAGCTTAGCAGGGAGCATTAGCAATCAGCCCCAGCATTTT.

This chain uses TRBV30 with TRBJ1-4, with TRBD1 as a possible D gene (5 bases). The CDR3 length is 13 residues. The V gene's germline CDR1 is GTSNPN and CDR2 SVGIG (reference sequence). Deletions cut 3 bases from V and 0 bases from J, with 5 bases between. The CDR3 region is CAWSRATNEKLFF. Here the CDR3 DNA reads TGTGCCTGGAGCAGGGCAACTAATGAAAAACTGTTTTTT.

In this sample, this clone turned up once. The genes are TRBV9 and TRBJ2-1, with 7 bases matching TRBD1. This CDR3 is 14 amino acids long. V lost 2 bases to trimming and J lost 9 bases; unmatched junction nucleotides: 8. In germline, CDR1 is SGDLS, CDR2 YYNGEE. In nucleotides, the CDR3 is TGTGCCAGCAGCGTGGACAGGCCCCGTGGTGAGCAGTTCTTC. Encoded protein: CASSVDRPRGEQFF.

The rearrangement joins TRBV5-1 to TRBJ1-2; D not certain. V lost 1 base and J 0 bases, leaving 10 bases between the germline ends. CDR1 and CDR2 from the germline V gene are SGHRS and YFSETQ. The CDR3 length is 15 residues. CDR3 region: CASSLSRSTNYGYTF. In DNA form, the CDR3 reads TGCGCCAGCAGCTTGTCGCGGTCAACTAACTATGGCTACACCTTC. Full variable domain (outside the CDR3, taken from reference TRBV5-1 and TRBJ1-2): KAGVTQTPRYLIKTRGQQVTLSCSPISGHRSVSWYQQTPGQGLQFLFEYFSETQRNKGNFPGRFSGRQFSNSRSEMNVSTLELGDSALYLCASSLSRSTNYGYTFGSGTRLTVV.